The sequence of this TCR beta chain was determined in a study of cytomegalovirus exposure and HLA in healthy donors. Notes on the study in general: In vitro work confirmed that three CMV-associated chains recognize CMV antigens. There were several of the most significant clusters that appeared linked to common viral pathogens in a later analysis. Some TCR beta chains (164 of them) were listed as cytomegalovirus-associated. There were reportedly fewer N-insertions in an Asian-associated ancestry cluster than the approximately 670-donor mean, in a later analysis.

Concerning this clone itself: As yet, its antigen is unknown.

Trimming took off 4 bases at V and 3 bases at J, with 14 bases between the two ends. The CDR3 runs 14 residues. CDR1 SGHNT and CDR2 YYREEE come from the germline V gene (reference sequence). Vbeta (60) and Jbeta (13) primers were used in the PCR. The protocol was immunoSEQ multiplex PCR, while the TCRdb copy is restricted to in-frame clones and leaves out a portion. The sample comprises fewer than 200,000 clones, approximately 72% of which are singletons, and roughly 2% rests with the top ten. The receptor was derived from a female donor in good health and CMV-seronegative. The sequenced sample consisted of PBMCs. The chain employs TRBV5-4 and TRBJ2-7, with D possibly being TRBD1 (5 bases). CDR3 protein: CASSPAAGYYEQYF. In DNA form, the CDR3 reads TGTGCCAGCAGCCCGGCGGCAGGGTACTACGAGCAGTACTTC.